The 6 T cell receptor beta chains given below trace back to one sample, sequenced in a study of blood T cell repertoires in COVID-19. Assay: immunoSEQ multiplex PCR; the TCRdb copy retains only in-frame clones and omits some. The top ten clones hold over 9.5% of a sample with more than 60,000 clones, roughly four fifths of them seen once. Sequenced material: peripheral blood. The receptors derive from a man in his sixties with acute or convalescent COVID-19.

The V gene is TRBV6-6, the J gene TRBJ2-1; D perhaps matches TRBD2 (5 bases). The CDR3 spans 16 residues. Germline V gene lookup returns CDR1 MNHNY and CDR2 SVGAGI (reference sequence). With 0 bases removed from V and 8 bases from J, the gap between germline ends came to 17 bases. The CDR3 DNA reads TGTGCCAGCAGTTACTCGGCGGGCTTCAATGTTTATGAGCAGTTCTTC. Its protein is CASSYSAGFNVYEQFF.

This rearrangement joins TRBV9 to TRBJ2-3, with 8 bases aligning to TRBD1. After removal of 4 bases from V and 1 base from J, the junction contained 8 bases not matched to a gene. The CDR3 runs to 16 residues. CDR1 and CDR2 from the germline V gene are SGDLS and YYNGEE. The CDR3, as DNA: TGTGCCAGCAGCCCAACACAGGGGGGCGGCACAGATACGCAGTATTTT. This codes for CASSPTQGGGTDTQYF.

This CDR3 reads CASSLAGREWNEQFF. CDR3 bases: TGTGCCAGCAGCTTGGCCGGGCGGGAGTGGAATGAGCAGTTCTTC. The chain has TRBV5-8 and TRBJ2-1; 7 positions agree with TRBD2. Germline values: CDR1 SGHTS, CDR2 YDEGEE. The V gene end was trimmed by 0 bases and the J gene end by 7 bases; junction bases not matched to a gene: 7. The CDR3 is 15 residues long. The variable domain in full, completed from reference TRBV5-8 and TRBJ2-1, reads EAGVTQSPTHLIKTRGQQATLRCSPISGHTSVYWYQQALGLGLQFLLWYDEGEERNRGNFPPRFSGRQFPNYSSELNVNALELEDSALYLCASSLAGREWNEQFFGPGTRLTVL.

This chain connects TRBV19 to TRBJ1-1; D remains ambiguous. This CDR3 has 14 residues. The germline V and J ends were trimmed by 5 bases and 0 bases, with 10 bases remaining between them. CDR1 is LNHDA and CDR2 is SQIVND in the germline V gene (reference sequence). The CDR3 is CASSPRQMNTEAFF. DNA for the CDR3: TGTGCCAGTAGTCCCCGACAAATGAACACTGAAGCTTTCTTT.

J is TRBJ1-1 and V is TRBV10-2, with D perhaps TRBD1 (5 bases). Per the germline V gene, CDR1 is WSHSY and CDR2 is SAAADI. The CDR3 spans 16 residues. Trimming took 2 bases from V and 1 from J, leaving 14 bases between them. CDR3 region: CASSEIGGTRNTEAFF. Here the CDR3 DNA reads TGCGCCAGCAGTGAGATCGGGGGGACCCGGAACACTGAAGCTTTCTTT.

The chain uses TRBV20-1 and TRBJ2-5; 7 bases align to TRBD1. The CDR3 consists of 15 residues. Looked up from germline, CDR1 is DFQATT and CDR2 is SNEGSKA (reference sequence). The junction had 12 bases not matched to a gene; V was cut back by 3 bases and J by 5 bases. The CDR3 loop reads CSASDSKGAMETQYF. CDR3 coding DNA: TGCAGTGCTAGTGACTCCAAGGGGGCAATGGAGACCCAGTACTTC.